This T cell receptor (beta chain) emerged from a study of blood T cell repertoires in COVID-19. Background on the study: PBMCs, B-cell-depleted T cells, or T cells were the source of the cDNA or gDNA that made up the material.

Seattle participants joined during active infection and were tracked over time. Looked up from germline, CDR1 is LGHDT and CDR2 is YNNKEL (reference sequence). This CDR3 spans 11 amino acids. V shed 9 bases and J shed 3 bases, with 8 bases lying between them. In the study's own analysis: Nucleated cell counts were estimated from reference gene primer amplification. Data came from immunoSEQ multiplex PCR; TCRdb stores just in-frame clones and leaves some out. Clone size and the V and J calls come from that table; the DNA yielded D and trimming. Here the sample spans about 160,000 clones, 70% to 80% being singletons.

Specimen: peripheral blood. The chain is built from TRBV3-1 (or the pseudogene TRBV3-2) and TRBJ2-5; D might be TRBD2 (5 bases). The TCR was taken from a woman in her sixties or seventies with COVID-19, enrolled during active disease. CDR3 bases: TGTGCCAGTGGGCGGGAAGAGACCCAGTACTTC. It translates to CASGREETQYF.